This record covers a single T cell receptor beta chain. The target antigen is unknown. Treatment defined: approximately 10-day PBMC culture with coronavirus spike peptide pools or control peptides (ViraFEST assay). This specimen belongs to a study of vaccination and CD4 T cells after COVID-19. The overall study: Two Hispanic individuals were among six male and four female convalescent patients.

Looked up from germline, CDR1 is MNHEY and CDR2 is SVGEGT. Trimming stripped 0 bases from V and 5 bases from J, with 11 bases between. CDR3 length: 15 amino acids. Cultured CD4+ T-cell DNA underwent Oncomine TCR Beta short-read sequencing. TCRdb used MiXCR to reprocess the PCR reads, holding one entry per CDR3 protein. The repertoire holds about 20,000 distinct CDR3 sequences, around 40% seen once, with approximately 25% in the top ten. This chain links TRBV6-2 or TRBV6-3 with TRBJ1-5; tentative D call: TRBD1 (6 bases). The source material was CD4+ T cells from blood, cultured in vitro, sampled before SARS-CoV-2 vaccination. The TCR sequence derives from a human donor who had recovered from COVID-19. The CDR3 DNA follows: TGTGCCAGCAGTTACTCCAATCAGGGGCATCAGCCCCAGCATTTT. As protein: CASSYSNQGHQPQHF.